Listed below are T cell receptor beta chains from one sample, sequenced in a study of CXCR3-negative and CXCR3-positive naive CD8 T cells. After re-calling the 5' RACE reads, TCRdb lists one entry per CDR3 protein, DNA absent. The sample is made up of fewer than 90,000 distinct CDR3 sequences, and the top ten hold around 0.58% of it. Sequenced input: naive CXCR3+ CD8+ T cells from blood. These receptor sequences come from a human donor in good health. Some clones in this sample may be carry-over from other donors' samples. Each CDR3 is given with its conserved first and last residue. The order of the fields is V gene, J gene, CDR3 protein.

>TRBV19|TRBJ2-7
CASSIALTRGEQYF
>TRBV7-3|TRBJ2-1
CASSLIAGGTNEQFF
>TRBV29-1|TRBJ2-2
CSVERDGSDPAGELFF
>TRBV12-3/TRBV12-4|TRBJ2-3
CASSVSSGRAAQYF
>TRBV6-4|TRBJ2-3
CASSGPGLAGTDTQYF
>TRBV7-3|TRBJ2-7
CASSFGPGSYEQYF
>TRBV7-9|TRBJ2-1
CASSSSRYSEQFF
>TRBV5-1|TRBJ2-7
CASSLTPGQSTYEQYF
>TRBV12-3/TRBV12-4|TRBJ1-4
CASSRTSGQGYETNEKLFF
>TRBV29-1|TRBJ1-2
CSVEDLDRESDGYTF
>TRBV19|TRBJ2-7
CASSTLLGLADEQYF
>TRBV20-1|TRBJ2-1
CSARETFGDGEQFF
>TRBV25-1|TRBJ2-7
CASSEYLRGRGQFSYEQYF
>TRBV28|TRBJ2-2
CASSLGTSGSGTGELFF
>TRBV12-3/TRBV12-4|TRBJ2-1
CASSLALGYNEQFF
>TRBV14|TRBJ2-7
CASSHGAVEQYF
>TRBV29-1|TRBJ2-1
CSVEDFVNEQFF
>TRBV28|TRBJ2-1
CASSVGRYNEQFF
>TRBV29-1|TRBJ2-7
CSVVGGQGASYEQYF
>TRBV5-1|TRBJ2-7
CASSLGHGEYF
>TRBV28|TRBJ2-1
CASSLDRGWSYNEQFF
>TRBV7-2|TRBJ2-7
CASSLVAVSYEQYF
>TRBV6-2/TRBV6-3|TRBJ2-1
CASSYSNFPRTSGNSYNEQFF
>TRBV28|TRBJ2-7
CASSLSRGREQYF
>TRBV7-9|TRBJ1-1
CASSARRGATMNTEAFF
>TRBV7-9|TRBJ2-3
CASSSIRGGTDTQYF
>TRBV15|TRBJ2-7
CATSQTGSYEQYF
>TRBV20-1|TRBJ1-1
CSARSGVLNTEAFF
>TRBV2|TRBJ2-1
CASSGLAGGFSYNEQFF
>TRBV6-5|TRBJ2-5
CASTSGPTGQETQYF
>TRBV28|TRBJ2-2
CASKETGGGTTGELFF
>TRBV7-9|TRBJ2-1
CASSSSSEQFF
>TRBV6-5|TRBJ2-1
CASSYWGASSYNEQFF
>TRBV28|TRBJ2-7
CAIRDSYEQYF
>TRBV15|TRBJ2-1
CATSRESNEQFF
>TRBV7-6|TRBJ2-7
CASSLATTGRNYEQYF
>TRBV29-1|TRBJ1-1
CSVRQGLNTEAFF
>TRBV5-1|TRBJ2-5
CASSFGWLGEETQYF
>TRBV7-2|TRBJ2-7
CASSLAPGTFYSYEQYF
>TRBV7-9|TRBJ2-7
CASSFGTGGYEQYF
>TRBV20-1|TRBJ1-1
CSAPIIGATEAFF
>TRBV29-1|TRBJ2-1
CSVDIRLAGSEQFF
>TRBV28|TRBJ2-1
CASSSGLTRSYNEQFF
>TRBV7-9|TRBJ2-5
CASSPRGQETQYF
>TRBV10-3|TRBJ2-1
CAISEGGNEQFF
>TRBV5-1|TRBJ2-3
CASRGLASPDTQYF
>TRBV19|TRBJ2-3
CASSIWTGFSDTQYF
>TRBV28|TRBJ1-2
CASSPSARGEGYTF
>TRBV9|TRBJ2-3
CASSVESREGDTQYF
>TRBV10-1|TRBJ2-2
CASNMPRVGELFF
>TRBV4-3|TRBJ2-6
CASSQDRVGANVLTF
>TRBV25-1|TRBJ2-5
CASSHEETQYF